A single TCR beta chain is shown here with its context. This specimen belongs to a study of graft-versus-host responses after intestinal transplantation. The V segment lost 5 bases and the J segment 5 bases; nucleotides outside the gene matches: 16. Germline CDR1 reads PRHDT; CDR2 reads FYEKMQ (reference sequence). The CDR3 length is 18 residues. Assay: immunoSEQ multiplex PCR; the TCRdb copy retains only in-frame clones and omits some. This table holds approximately 24,000 clones, approximately 85% found once. This clonotype originated in a human patient who received an intestinal transplant, so some T cells may come from the graft donor. The specimen was PBMCs, collected more than 450 days after intestinal transplant. The chain employs TRBV13 and TRBJ2-5; TRBD2 aligns across 11 bases. CDR3 loop: CASSPRVRLAGGLETQYF. As DNA, the CDR3 is TGTGCCAGCAGCCCCCGGGTTAGGCTAGCGGGAGGATTGGAGACCCAGTACTTC.